The clone carrying this T cell receptor beta chain was observed a few times. The data were obtained in a study of identical twins. TCRdb used MiXCR to reprocess the 5' RACE reads, holding one entry per CDR3 protein. This sample has roughly 260,000 distinct CDR3 sequences, with about 7.5% found just once. Germline trimming cut 5 bases from V and 8 bases from J; bases unmatched to any gene: 8. The CDR3 sequence is 14 residues long. From germline, CDR1 is SGHVS and CDR2 FNYEAQ. The sample was also linked to a second study, of yellow fever vaccine responses in identical twins.

The sequenced sample was CD8+ T cells sorted from blood. The rearrangement joins TRBV7-6 to TRBJ2-1; 8 positions agree with TRBD1. This receptor was obtained from a woman aged 18-29 years in good health. DNA of the CDR3: TGTGCCAGCAGCCCGACAGGGGCGAGGGATGAGCAGTTCTTC. Protein: CASSPTGARDEQFF.